The 25 T cell receptor beta chains reported below all come from one sample, sequenced in a study of regulatory T cells in long-lasting Graves disease. The time point: persistent/refractory GD, antithyroid drugs over 5 years with positive TRAb. Isolated PBMC RNA provided the starting material for the TCR library. Arm-PCR of CDR3 regions and iRepertoire HTBI primers were used to build TCR beta libraries. TCRdb processed the multiplex PCR reads anew with MiXCR; each CDR3 protein has one entry. The sample records about 660,000 distinct CDR3 sequences, around 30% being singletons. The sample in question was peripheral blood mononuclear cells (PBMCs), obtained when the disease was refractory, from a patient treated with antithyroid drugs. All receptors derive from a female donor with Graves disease.

The chain recombines TRBV19 with TRBJ1-5; maybe TRBD1 (5 bases). The CDR3 runs 18 residues. Trimming stripped 5 bases from V and 0 bases from J, with 20 bases between. Germline CDR1 and CDR2: LNHDA and SQIVND (reference sequence). The CDR3 coding sequence is TGTGCCAGTAGTGGGGGGGGGTCGGCGCTTTATAGCAATCAGCCCCAGCATTTT. Translation: CASSGGGSALYSNQPQHF. Supplemented by reference TRBV19 and TRBJ1-5, the full variable domain reads DGGITQSPKYLFRKEGQNVTLSCEQNLNHDAMYWYRQDPGQGLRLIYYSQIVNDFQKGDIAEGYSVSREKKESFPLTVTSAQKNPTAFYLCASSGGGSALYSNQPQHFGDGTRLSIL.

Only a few counts were recorded for this clonotype. The V gene is TRBV3-1, the J gene TRBJ1-4; no firm D call. The CDR3 loop spans 15 amino acids. V dropped 3 bases and J dropped 2 bases, with 10 bases sitting between them. Germline assignment: CDR1 LGHDT and CDR2 YNNKEL (reference sequence). The CDR3 region is CASSQEFATNEKLFF. For the CDR3, the DNA is TGTGCCAGCAGCCAGGAGTTTGCGACTAATGAAAAACTGTTTTTT.

This clonotype was found a few times. The rearrangement links TRBV28 to TRBJ1-4; 7 bases are a match to TRBD1. CDR1 and CDR2 (germline): MDHEN, SYDVKM. The CDR3 loop spans 14 amino acids. The junction had 15 bases not matched to a gene; V was cut back by 10 bases and J by 10 bases. This CDR3 reads CATQSQGGLAKLFF. The CDR3 DNA sequence: TGTGCCACCCAATCCCAGGGGGGGCTTGCAAAACTGTTTTTT.

This clonotype was recorded a few times. The V call is TRBV11-2, the J call TRBJ2-7; D is unclear. Trimming removed 5 bases at V and 0 bases at J, with 17 bases between. There are 16 residues in the CDR3. Germline V gene lookup returns CDR1 SGHAT and CDR2 FQNNGV. The DNA for the CDR3 is TGTGCCAGCAGCCCTTTACTCAGTTTCAGCTCCTACGAGCAGTACTTC. It encodes CASSPLLSFSSYEQYF.

V is TRBV20-1 and J is TRBJ2-2; 7 positions agree with TRBD1. Germline V CDR1 and CDR2: DFQATT, SNEGSKA (reference sequence). J was trimmed by 2 bases and V by 3 bases; bases with no gene match: 6. The CDR3 is 15 residues long. The CDR3 loop reads CSARAQGTNTGELFF. The CDR3 nucleotides are TGCAGTGCTAGGGCACAGGGGACCAACACCGGGGAGCTGTTTTTT.

V gene TRBV30 combines with J gene TRBJ2-2, with D possibly being TRBD1 or TRBD2 (6 bases each). CDR1 and CDR2 from the germline V gene are GTSNPN and SVGIG (reference sequence). This CDR3 is built from 14 residues. The V end lost 8 bases, the J end lost 7 bases, and 20 bases lay between the germline ends. CDR3 sequence: CALKGTRRGGELFF. The DNA for the CDR3 is TGTGCCCTCAAGGGGACACGGAGGGGCGGGGAGCTGTTTTTT.

The chain is built from TRBV27 and TRBJ1-2, with no clear D. CDR1 and CDR2 (germline): MNHEY, SMNVEV (reference sequence). CDR3 length equals 15 residues. V gave up 2 bases and J gave up 4 bases, with 14 bases separating them. CDR3 region: CASSLTVGPSYGYTF. The CDR3 DNA is TGTGCCAGCAGTTTAACGGTCGGCCCAAGCTATGGCTACACCTTC.

The J gene is TRBJ1-1, the V gene TRBV30; tentative D call: TRBD1 (5 bases). This CDR3 has 13 amino acids. Germline CDR1 reads GTSNPN; CDR2 reads SVGIG (reference sequence). Trimming removed 1 base from V and 2 bases from J, with 8 bases in between. CDR3 sequence (DNA): TGTGCCTGGAGTGGACAGATTAACACTGAAGCTTTCTTT. Translating it yields CAWSGQINTEAFF.

The CDR3, as DNA: TGCAGTGCTAGAGAGACAGGGACCCTCACTGAAGCTTTCTTT. Its protein product is CSARETGTLTEAFF. The chain carries TRBV20-1 and TRBJ1-1; 7 bases align to TRBD1. Germline-derived CDR1 and CDR2 are DFQATT and SNEGSKA (reference sequence). Trimming took 0 bases from V and 4 from J; bases not matched to a gene: 5. The CDR3 runs to 14 residues.

This clonotype turned up a few times. The chain employs TRBV11-2 and TRBJ2-2; D might be TRBD1 (5 bases). Between the trimmed V and J ends, which lost 1 base and 4 bases, there was a span of 10 bases. CDR1 is SGHAT and CDR2 is FQNNGV in the germline V gene. This CDR3 contains 15 residues. Written as DNA, the CDR3 is TGTGCCAGCAGCTTAGGCGGACATCGCACCGGGGAGCTGTTTTTT. Translated: CASSLGGHRTGELFF.

This clonotype was counted between two and nine times. The chain couples TRBV20-1 to TRBJ2-2; 9 bases line up with TRBD2. V lost 1 base to trimming and J lost 7 bases; unmatched junction nucleotides: 10. This CDR3 is built from 16 residues. CDR1 and CDR2 from the germline V gene are DFQATT and SNEGSKA (reference sequence). The CDR3 region is CSARVGGRAVNGELFF. DNA for the CDR3: TGCAGTGCTAGAGTTGGCGGGAGGGCCGTGAACGGGGAGCTGTTTTTT.

V gene TRBV19 combines with J gene TRBJ2-2, with 12 nucleotides matching TRBD2. CDR3 length: 17 amino acids. Germline CDR1 and CDR2: LNHDA and SQIVND (reference sequence). With V trimmed by 4 bases and J by 2 bases, 5 bases remained unmatched. This CDR3 reads CASSKTSGSENTGELFF. DNA of the CDR3: TGTGCCAGTAGTAAGACTAGCGGGAGCGAAAACACCGGGGAGCTGTTTTTT.

This clonotype was counted only a few times. The chain employs TRBV6-1 and TRBJ2-7; D is unresolved. The CDR3 loop spans 13 amino acids. Germline CDR1 MNHNS, CDR2 SASEGT. Trimming pared 5 bases from V and 1 base from J, leaving 9 bases between. The CDR3 DNA follows: TGTGCCAGCAGTCCGGTCAGATCCTACGAGCAGTACTTC. The encoded protein is CASSPVRSYEQYF.

This clonotype was seen only once. This chain joins TRBV27 and TRBJ2-1, with 9 nucleotides matching TRBD1. The CDR3 length is 17 residues. Trimming at V came to 4 bases and at J to 3 bases, leaving 10 bases not matched to a gene. Per the germline V gene, CDR1 is MNHEY and CDR2 is SMNVEV (reference sequence). The CDR3 spells CASSYRDRVRNYNEQFF. The CDR3 DNA reads TGTGCCAGCAGTTACCGGGACAGGGTGAGAAACTACAATGAGCAGTTCTTC.

This clonotype has more than one count but fewer than ten. The rearrangement links TRBV10-3 to TRBJ1-5; D perhaps matches TRBD1 (6 bases). Germline V gene lookup returns CDR1 ENHRY and CDR2 SYGVKD. CDR3 length: 15 amino acids. V was pared by 0 bases and J by 4 bases, with 10 bases between. CDR3 residues: CAISESGGGNQPQHF. CDR3 nucleotides: TGTGCCATCAGTGAGTCTGGGGGCGGAAATCAGCCCCAGCATTTT.

This clonotype was recorded many times. The chain is built from TRBV6-1 and TRBJ2-2; D is possibly TRBD2 (5 bases). V was trimmed by 5 bases and J by 0 bases, leaving 7 bases between them. The germline V gene encodes CDR1 MNHNS and CDR2 SASEGT. CDR3 length: 14 amino acids. The CDR3 is CASSSGTNTGELFF. The CDR3 coding sequence is TGTGCCAGCAGTTCCGGGACGAACACCGGGGAGCTGTTTTTT.

This clonotype has more than one count but fewer than ten. The chain employs TRBV2 and TRBJ1-4; D ambiguous. Germline-derived CDR1 and CDR2 are SNHLY and FYNNEI. The CDR3 is 12 amino acids. The V gene lost 1 base and the J gene lost 8 bases, with 5 bases spanning the gap. The CDR3 sequence is CASSEGQEKLFF. The CDR3 DNA reads as TGTGCCAGCAGTGAAGGGCAGGAAAAACTGTTTTTT. The full variable domain, completed using reference TRBV2 and TRBJ1-4, is EPEVTQTPSHQVTQMGQEVILRCVPISNHLYFYWYRQILGQKVEFLVSFYNNEISEKSEIFDDQFSVERPDGSNFTLKIRSTKLEDSAMYFCASSEGQEKLFFGSGTQLSVL.

The V and J genes are TRBV9 and TRBJ1-1; no firm D call. V was shortened by 3 bases and J by 2 bases, with 11 bases between the two germline ends. The CDR3 consists of 14 residues. Looked up from germline, CDR1 is SGDLS and CDR2 is YYNGEE. The CDR3 sequence is CASSARTANTEAFF. The CDR3 coding sequence is TGTGCCAGCAGCGCTAGGACTGCTAACACTGAAGCTTTCTTT.

The sample holds a few counts of this clonotype. V usage is TRBV11-3 and J usage is TRBJ2-2; 11 nucleotides line up with TRBD2. V shed 2 bases and J 5 bases; nucleotides not matched to a gene: 4. Germline CDR1 reads SGHNT; CDR2 reads YENEEA. This CDR3 comprises 16 residues. CDR3 DNA sequence: TGTGCCAGCAGCTTATCACTAGCGGGAGTTACCGGGGAGCTGTTTTTT. This sequence encodes CASSLSLAGVTGELFF.

This clonotype was detected only a few times. The rearrangement uses TRBV5-1 and TRBJ1-1, with unresolved D. The CDR3 runs to 13 residues. V was pared by 2 bases and J by 4 bases, with 9 bases between. CDR1 and CDR2 (germline): SGHRS, YFSETQ. CDR3 protein: CASSFEGLTEAFF. The CDR3 DNA reads TGCGCCAGCAGCTTTGAAGGCCTCACTGAAGCTTTCTTT.

For this clonotype: A much larger clone differs from this one at a single base, so this may be a read error. The chain employs TRBV12-3 or TRBV12-4 and TRBJ1-1; D gene uncertain. The CDR3 is 12 amino acids. Trimming shortened V by 2 bases and J by 7 bases, and 8 bases separated the two germline ends. As DNA, the CDR3 is TGTGCCAGCAGTTTATACATCATTGAAGCTTTCTTT. Protein sequence: CASSLYIIEAFF.

This clonotype has a handful of counts. The chain employs TRBV4-1 and TRBJ1-1; no firm D call. Looked up from germline, CDR1 is MGHRA and CDR2 is YSYEKL. V was clipped by 3 bases and J by 4 bases, with 18 bases between them. CDR3 length equals 16 residues. The CDR3: CASSHENRASGTEAFF. The CDR3 nucleotides read TGCGCCAGCAGCCACGAAAACCGGGCCTCGGGCACTGAAGCTTTCTTT.

This clonotype turned up a few times. DNA for the CDR3: TGCAGTGCTAGAGATAAAGGGAAGCGGGAGGGGACCTACGAGCAGTACTTC. Encoded protein: CSARDKGKREGTYEQYF. The J gene is TRBJ2-7, the V gene TRBV20-1; TRBD2 matches 10 bases. V lost 0 bases and J lost 2; bases outside the gene matches: 10. Germline V lookup: CDR1 DFQATT, CDR2 SNEGSKA (reference sequence). CDR3 length: 17 residues.

The chain couples TRBV19 to TRBJ2-1; 12 bases are a match to TRBD2. Germline V lookup: CDR1 LNHDA, CDR2 SQIVND (reference sequence). The V gene end was trimmed by 7 bases and the J gene end by 0 bases; junction bases not matched to a gene: 1. The CDR3 extends over 15 amino acids. CDR3 protein: CASMTSGSSYNEQFF. The DNA for the CDR3 is TGTGCCAGTATGACTAGCGGGAGCTCCTACAATGAGCAGTTCTTC.

This clonotype has a handful of counts. V is TRBV5-1 and J is TRBJ1-6; TRBD1 matches 9 bases. CDR3 length equals 16 residues. V gave up 3 bases and J gave up 8 bases; unmatched junction bases: 9. The V gene's germline CDR1 is SGHRS and CDR2 YFSETQ. CDR3 coding DNA: TGCGCCAGCAGCTCGGGACAGGGTGTTGGTGATTCACCCCTCCACTTT. Translated: CASSSGQGVGDSPLHF.